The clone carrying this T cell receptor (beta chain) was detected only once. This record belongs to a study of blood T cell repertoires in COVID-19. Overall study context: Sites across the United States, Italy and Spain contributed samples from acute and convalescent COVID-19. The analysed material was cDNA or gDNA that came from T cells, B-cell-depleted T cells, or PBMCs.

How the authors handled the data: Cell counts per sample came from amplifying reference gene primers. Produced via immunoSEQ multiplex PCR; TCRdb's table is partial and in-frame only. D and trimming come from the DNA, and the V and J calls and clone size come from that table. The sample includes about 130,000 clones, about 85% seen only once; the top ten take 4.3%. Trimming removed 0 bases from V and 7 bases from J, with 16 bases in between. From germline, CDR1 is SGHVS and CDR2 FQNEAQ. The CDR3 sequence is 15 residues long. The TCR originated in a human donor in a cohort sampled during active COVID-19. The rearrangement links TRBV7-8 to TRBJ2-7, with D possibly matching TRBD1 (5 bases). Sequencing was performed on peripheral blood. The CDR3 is CASSLADQGSWEQYF. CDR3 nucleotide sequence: TGTGCCAGCAGCTTAGCGGATCAGGGATCGTGGGAGCAGTACTTC.